The rows below give T cell receptor beta chains drawn from one sample of a study of cytomegalovirus exposure and HLA in healthy donors. Produced via immunoSEQ multiplex PCR; TCRdb's table is partial and in-frame only. The data contain approximately 180,000 clones, around four fifths of them singletons. Sequencing was done on a sample of PBMCs. The receptors come from a woman aged 55-69 years in good health and CMV-seropositive. Each CDR3 is given with its conserved first and last residue. D genes are given only for firm matches. Size values are once, few and many counts, or a class for expanded clones, and some rows have none.

TRBV29-1	TRBJ2-1	once	NA	TGCAGCGTTGAGAGTCTCAACTACAATGAGCAGTTCTTC	CSVESLNYNEQFF
TRBV30	TRBJ2-5	NA	TRBD1	TGTGCCTGGGCCGGGGCAGGGGGACAAGGGACCCAGTACTTC	CAWAGAGGQGTQYF
TRBV9	TRBJ2-7	NA	TRBD1	TGTGCCAGCAGCGTAGCAGGGACAGGGGTCCACGAGCAGTACTTC	CASSVAGTGVHEQYF
TRBV6-6	TRBJ2-3	NA	NA	TGTGCCAGCAGTTACTCGGGAGGGGGGCCGGGAGATACGCAGTATTTT	CASSYSGGGPGDTQYF
TRBV27	TRBJ2-5	NA	NA	TGTGCCAGCAGTAGGAACAGGGTACTTCAAGAGACCCAGTACTTC	CASSRNRVLQETQYF
TRBV7-9	TRBJ2-2	NA	TRBD2	TGTGCCAGCAGCTTAGACGTAGCGGGAGCGGTCGGGGAGCTGTTTTTT	CASSLDVAGAVGELFF
TRBV4-1	TRBJ2-5	NA	TRBD2	TGCGCCAGCAGCTCGCTTCGAATTCTAGCGGGGGGGCGGGAGACCCAGTACTTC	CASSSLRILAGGRETQYF
TRBV6-5	TRBJ1-5	NA	NA	TGTGCCAGCAGTTACTCAGCCCAGCCCCAGCATTTT	CASSYSAQPQHF
TRBV7-3	TRBJ1-1	NA	NA	TGTGCCAGCAGCCCTGGGGCACTTAACACTGAAGCTTTCTTT	CASSPGALNTEAFF
TRBV5-4	TRBJ2-3	NA	TRBD2	TGTGCCAGCAGCTTGGATGGCGGGGGTACGCAGTATTTT	CASSLDGGGTQYF
TRBV30	TRBJ2-1	NA	NA	TGTGCCTGGCTCCGGTTCCAAAATGAGCAGTTCTTC	CAWLRFQNEQFF
TRBV2	TRBJ2-5	NA	NA	TGTGCCAGCAGTGTAGCAGGGGATCGTTTAGAGACCCAGTACTTC	CASSVAGDRLETQYF
TRBV5-1	TRBJ2-3	NA	TRBD2	TGCGCCAGCAGCTTAAGACTAGCGGGGGGGATAAGCACAGATACGCAGTATTTT	CASSLRLAGGISTDTQYF
TRBV19	TRBJ2-1	once	TRBD1	TGTGCCAGTAGTATCGACAGGGTACTGGCCGTTGAGCAGTTCTTC	CASSIDRVLAVEQFF
TRBV30	TRBJ1-2	once	TRBD1	TGTGCCTGGAGAAAGGACAGGGGTGTGGAATATGGCTACACCTTC	CAWRKDRGVEYGYTF
TRBV27	TRBJ1-2	NA	NA	TGTGCCAGCAGTTTAAAAGGGATACACCGTGGGGGCGGACGCCTCTATGGCTACACCTTC	CASSLKGIHRGGGRLYGYTF
TRBV30	TRBJ1-2	NA	TRBD1	TGTGCCTGGAGTATTCCCAGGGGGAATAACTATGGCTACACCTTC	CAWSIPRGNNYGYTF
TRBV28	TRBJ2-7	NA	TRBD2	TGTGCCAGCAGCCCTTCGAGCGGGGGAAGGTACGAGCAGTACTTC	CASSPSSGGRYEQYF
TRBV2	TRBJ1-4	NA	NA	TGTGCCAGCAGTACCGAGAGTGAAAAACTGTTTTTT	CASSTESEKLFF
TRBV7-3	TRBJ2-1	NA	TRBD1	TGTGCCAGCAGCTCGAAACACGGACAGGGCACCTACAATGAGCAGTTCTTC	CASSSKHGQGTYNEQFF
TRBV6-9	TRBJ1-2	few	NA	TGTGCCAGCAGTTACCCACTTTCTTCCAGCTACACCTTC	CASSYPLSSSYTF
TRBV18	TRBJ2-7	NA	TRBD1	TGTGCCAGCTCACTAGAGACAGGGCCCTACGAGCAGTACTTC	CASSLETGPYEQYF
TRBV6-1	TRBJ2-1	NA	TRBD2	TGTGCCAGCCAACTAGCGGGGGGTGTCAATGAGCAGTTCTTC	CASQLAGGVNEQFF
TRBV7-2	TRBJ1-1	NA	TRBD1	TGTGCCAGCAGCTTAGCTGGGACAGGGGGCCTCACTGAAGCTTTCTTT	CASSLAGTGGLTEAFF
TRBV5-1	TRBJ1-3	NA	NA	TGCGCCAGCAGCTTGTCCGGGGGAAAAGGACACACCATATATTTT	CASSLSGGKGHTIYF
TRBV28	TRBJ2-2	NA	TRBD2	TGTGCCAGCAGTTTCGGACTAGCGGGGAACACCGGGGAGCTGTTTTTT	CASSFGLAGNTGELFF
TRBV10-3	TRBJ2-3	NA	NA	TGTGCCATCAGTGAGAACAGGGACACAGATACGCAGTATTTT	CAISENRDTDTQYF
TRBV7-9	TRBJ1-1	NA	NA	TGTGCCAGCAGTTTTACAGAGAACACTGAAGCTTTCTTT	CASSFTENTEAFF
TRBV5-1	TRBJ1-2	NA	TRBD1	TGCGCCAGCAGCTCCGGAACAGGGGGCGAAAGCTACACCTTC	CASSSGTGGESYTF
TRBV6-1	TRBJ1-2	NA	TRBD1	TGTGCCAGCAGAAAGGACAGGGTTAGTGGCTACACCTTC	CASRKDRVSGYTF
TRBV27	TRBJ2-7	NA	TRBD1	TGTGCCAGCAGTTTATCGAAGGGGGCGTCGTACGAGCAGTACTTC	CASSLSKGASYEQYF
TRBV19	TRBJ1-2	NA	TRBD1	TGTGCCAGTAGTCCGGGGACAGGGGCCCCCCTGCATGGCTACACCTTC	CASSPGTGAPLHGYTF